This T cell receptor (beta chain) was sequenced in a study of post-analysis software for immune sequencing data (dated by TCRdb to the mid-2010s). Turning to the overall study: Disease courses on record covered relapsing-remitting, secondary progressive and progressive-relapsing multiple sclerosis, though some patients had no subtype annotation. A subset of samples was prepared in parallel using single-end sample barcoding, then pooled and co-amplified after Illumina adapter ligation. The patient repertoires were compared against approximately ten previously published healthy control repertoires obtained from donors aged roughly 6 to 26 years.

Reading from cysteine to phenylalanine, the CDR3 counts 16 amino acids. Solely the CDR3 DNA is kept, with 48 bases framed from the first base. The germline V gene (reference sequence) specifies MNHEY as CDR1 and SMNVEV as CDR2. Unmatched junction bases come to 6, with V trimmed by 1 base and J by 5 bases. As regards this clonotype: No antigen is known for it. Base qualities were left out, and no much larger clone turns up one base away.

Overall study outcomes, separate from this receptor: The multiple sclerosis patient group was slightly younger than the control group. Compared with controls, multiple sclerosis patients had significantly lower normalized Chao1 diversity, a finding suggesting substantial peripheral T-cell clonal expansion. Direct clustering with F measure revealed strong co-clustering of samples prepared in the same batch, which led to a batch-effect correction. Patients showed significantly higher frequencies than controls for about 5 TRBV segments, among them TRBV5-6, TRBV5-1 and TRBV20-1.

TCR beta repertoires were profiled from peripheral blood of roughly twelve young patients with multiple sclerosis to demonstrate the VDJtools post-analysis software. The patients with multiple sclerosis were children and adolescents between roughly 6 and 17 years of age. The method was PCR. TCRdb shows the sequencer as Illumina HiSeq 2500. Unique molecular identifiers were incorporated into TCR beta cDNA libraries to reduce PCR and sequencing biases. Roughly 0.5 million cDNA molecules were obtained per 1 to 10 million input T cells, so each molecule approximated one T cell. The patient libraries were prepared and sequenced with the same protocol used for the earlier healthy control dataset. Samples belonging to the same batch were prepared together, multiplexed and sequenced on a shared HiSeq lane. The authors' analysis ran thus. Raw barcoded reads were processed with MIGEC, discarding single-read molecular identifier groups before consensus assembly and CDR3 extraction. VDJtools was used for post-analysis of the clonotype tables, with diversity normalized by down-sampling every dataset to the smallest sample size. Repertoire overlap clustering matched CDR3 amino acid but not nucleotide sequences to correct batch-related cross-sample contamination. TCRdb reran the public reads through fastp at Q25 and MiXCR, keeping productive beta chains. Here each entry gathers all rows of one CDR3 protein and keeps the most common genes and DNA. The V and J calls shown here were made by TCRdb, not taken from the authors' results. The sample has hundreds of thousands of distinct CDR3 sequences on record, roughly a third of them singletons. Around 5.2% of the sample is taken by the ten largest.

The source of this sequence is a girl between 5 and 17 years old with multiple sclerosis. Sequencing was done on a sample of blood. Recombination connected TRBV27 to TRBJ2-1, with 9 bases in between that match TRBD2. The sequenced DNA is TGTGCCAGCAGTTTATGGGCTCTAGCGGGGAACAATGAGCAGTTCTTC. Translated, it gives CASSLWALAGNNEQFF.